This is a list of T cell receptor beta chains from one sample in a study of cytomegalovirus exposure and HLA in healthy donors. This table comes from immunoSEQ multiplex PCR, and its TCRdb copy is limited to in-frame clones, with some not included. The table has about 120,000 clones, 8.5% to 9% seen once; the top ten hold about 6.6%. Material: PBMCs. All receptors come from a woman in her thirties or forties in good health and CMV-seropositive. The CDR3 runs from the conserved cysteine through the conserved F or W. A D gene is named only where the DNA matches it firmly. Expanded clones get a size class; other rows say once, few or many, or leave the size out.

clone_size	v_call	d_call	j_call	cdr3_nt	cdr3_aa
.	TRBV10-2	.	TRBJ2-7	TGCGCCAGCAGGATTAGTCAGGCCTACGAGCAGTACTTC	CASRISQAYEQYF
.	TRBV7-6	.	TRBJ2-2	TGTGCCAGCAGCCGCCGCGCACAGGGCACGAACACCGGGGAGCTGTTTTTT	CASSRRAQGTNTGELFF
.	TRBV5-5	.	TRBJ1-2	TGTGCCAGCAGCTTGAACCTACCCGTTATCGGCTACACCTTC	CASSLNLPVIGYTF
.	TRBV2	TRBD1	TRBJ1-4	TGTGCCAGCAGTGAAGTAGGGACAGTTAATGAAAAACTGTTTTTT	CASSEVGTVNEKLFF
.	TRBV19	.	TRBJ1-5	TGTGCCAGTTCCTGGACAGAGACTAGCAATCAGCCCCAGCATTTT	CASSWTETSNQPQHF
few	TRBV30	.	TRBJ1-4	TGTGCCTGGAGTCCACTGACAGGCTCTAATGAAAAACTGTTTTTT	CAWSPLTGSNEKLFF
.	TRBV6-5	.	TRBJ2-7	TGTGCCAGCAGTACCCCCGGGAATGTCTACGAGCAGTACTTC	CASSTPGNVYEQYF
few	TRBV9	TRBD1	TRBJ1-2	TGTGCCAGCAGCGGTCTACAGGGGCAGGGCGGCTACACCTTC	CASSGLQGQGGYTF
.	TRBV5-1	.	TRBJ1-1	TGCGCCAGCAGACAATCGCCGACAGATTGGAACACTGAAGCTTTCTTT	CASRQSPTDWNTEAFF
few	TRBV11-2	.	TRBJ1-1	TGTGCCAGCAGCTCGAGGCCGGATTGGAACACTGAAGCTTTCTTT	CASSSRPDWNTEAFF
.	TRBV10-3	.	TRBJ1-1	TGTGCCATCAGTCCAGTCTCTCGAACTCCTAGGAACACTGAAGCTTTCTTT	CAISPVSRTPRNTEAFF
.	TRBV5-8	.	TRBJ1-4	TGTGCCAGCAGTGGTATAAGGACATCAGCTAATGAAAAACTGTTTTTT	CASSGIRTSANEKLFF
few	TRBV7-9	.	TRBJ1-2	TGTGCCAGCAGCTTAGACAGGGAGGGTGGCTACACCTTC	CASSLDREGGYTF
.	TRBV30	.	TRBJ2-6	TGTGCCTGGAGTTGGGGGGTAGGGAGCTCTGGGGCCAACGTCCTGACTTTC	CAWSWGVGSSGANVLTF
few	TRBV6-5	.	TRBJ2-2	TGTGCCAGCAGTAACGGGGTGAACACCGGGGAGCTGTTTTTT	CASSNGVNTGELFF
few	TRBV18	.	TRBJ2-1	TGTGCCAGCTCACCACGGTTCAACACGGAGTACAATGAGCAGTTCTTC	CASSPRFNTEYNEQFF
.	TRBV5-6	TRBD1	TRBJ1-2	TGTGCCAGCAGCCTTCGCTTCTCGACAGGGACGGTTGGCTACACCTTC	CASSLRFSTGTVGYTF
few	TRBV7-6	.	TRBJ1-2	TGTGCCAGCAGCTTAGAAAGAGGGGGCTATGGCTACACCTTC	CASSLERGGYGYTF
.	TRBV19	TRBD1	TRBJ2-1	TGTGCCAGTAGTACGCCGGGACAGGGGGCCGATGAGCAGTTCTTC	CASSTPGQGADEQFF
few	TRBV5-8	.	TRBJ1-5	TGTGCCAGCAGCCTTCATCAGCCCCAGCATTTT	CASSLHQPQHF
few	TRBV6-5	.	TRBJ2-5	TGTGCCAGCAAGGAGGACGGCCAAGAGACCCAGTACTTC	CASKEDGQETQYF
.	TRBV15	.	TRBJ2-5	TGTGCCACCGGGGAGCCTTTCCGAAATTTAGAGACCCAGTACTTC	CATGEPFRNLETQYF
.	TRBV5-6	TRBD1	TRBJ1-3	TGTGCCAGCAGCAGGACGGGACAGGCTAAAAGTAACACCATATATTTT	CASSRTGQAKSNTIYF
.	TRBV7-9	.	TRBJ1-2	TGTGCCAGCAGCTCCCCCCCCGGTGGCTACACCTTC	CASSSPPGGYTF
few	TRBV18	TRBD1	TRBJ1-5	TGTGCCAGCTCACCACCGGACAGGGCGGGTCAGCCCCAGCATTTT	CASSPPDRAGQPQHF
.	TRBV5-1	TRBD1	TRBJ2-6	TGCGCCAGCAGCCCGGGACAGGGCCTGCCTGGGGCCAACGTCCTGACTTTC	CASSPGQGLPGANVLTF
.	TRBV7-6	.	TRBJ1-1	TGTGCCAGCAGCTCAGACACTAACACTGAAGCTTTCTTT	CASSSDTNTEAFF
many	TRBV7-9	.	TRBJ1-1	TGTGCCAGCAGCTTACCACAGGGGAACACTGAAGCTTTCTTT	CASSLPQGNTEAFF
.	TRBV5-1	.	TRBJ2-7	TGCGCCAGCAGCTTTGGGGGAGGTTCCAGCTACGAGCAGTACTTC	CASSFGGGSSYEQYF
.	TRBV5-1	.	TRBJ1-3	TGCGCCAGCAGCTCTTTTCCGGGACAAGGAAACACCATATATTTT	CASSSFPGQGNTIYF
.	TRBV7-3	TRBD1	TRBJ1-2	TGTGCCAGCAGCTTAACCGACAGGGACGGCTACACCTTC	CASSLTDRDGYTF
.	TRBV11-2	.	TRBJ1-1	TGTGCCAGCAGCTTTTCCGGGACTGAAGCTTTCTTT	CASSFSGTEAFF
.	TRBV6-5	TRBD2	TRBJ2-1	TGTGCCAGCACCCGACTAGCGGGTTACAATGAGCAGTTCTTC	CASTRLAGYNEQFF
.	TRBV5-7	.	TRBJ1-5	TGTGCCAGCAGCTTCCCGTTGGGACAAATGAAGTTTTCCAACCAGCCCCAGCATTTT	CASSFPLGQMKFSNQPQHF
.	TRBV5-6	.	TRBJ1-2	TGTGCCAGCAGCCCCGGGAATAACTATGGCTACACCTTC	CASSPGNNYGYTF
few	TRBV30	TRBD1	TRBJ2-7	TGTGCCTGGCGTACCGGGACAGGGTCCTACGAGCAGTACTTC	CAWRTGTGSYEQYF
few	TRBV5-6	TRBD1	TRBJ1-1	TGTGCCAGCCGCCCCCCCGGGACAGGGTGGTTACAAGAGGACACTGAAGCTTTCTTT	CASRPPGTGWLQEDTEAFF
.	TRBV19	.	TRBJ1-2	TGTGCCAGTAGTATCGGAGCTAACTATGGCTACACCTTC	CASSIGANYGYTF
few	TRBV10-1	TRBD1	TRBJ2-1	TGCGCCAGCAGTAATACCGGGACAGGGGGTGTGCGGGAGCAGTTCTTC	CASSNTGTGGVREQFF
.	TRBV18	TRBD1	TRBJ1-1	TGTGCCAGCTCACCCAAAACAGGGGTCGGCACTGAAGCTTTCTTT	CASSPKTGVGTEAFF
.	TRBV11-2	.	TRBJ2-7	TGTGCCAGCAGCTTAGAGCGACAGGCCACCTACGAGCAGTACTTC	CASSLERQATYEQYF
few	TRBV6-1	.	TRBJ2-7	TGTGCCAGCAGTGAGGCTTTTCGAACCTACGAGCAGTACTTC	CASSEAFRTYEQYF
.	TRBV5-1	.	TRBJ2-5	TGCGCCAGCAGTTTGGGGGCAGGGCCCCAAGAGACCCAGTACTTC	CASSLGAGPQETQYF
few	TRBV6-1	.	TRBJ1-1	TGTGCCAGCAGTTTAGGACACTATGAAGCTTTCTTT	CASSLGHYEAFF
few	TRBV9	.	TRBJ2-7	TGTGCCAGCGGGGGGAGTGCCTACGAGCAGTACTTC	CASGGSAYEQYF